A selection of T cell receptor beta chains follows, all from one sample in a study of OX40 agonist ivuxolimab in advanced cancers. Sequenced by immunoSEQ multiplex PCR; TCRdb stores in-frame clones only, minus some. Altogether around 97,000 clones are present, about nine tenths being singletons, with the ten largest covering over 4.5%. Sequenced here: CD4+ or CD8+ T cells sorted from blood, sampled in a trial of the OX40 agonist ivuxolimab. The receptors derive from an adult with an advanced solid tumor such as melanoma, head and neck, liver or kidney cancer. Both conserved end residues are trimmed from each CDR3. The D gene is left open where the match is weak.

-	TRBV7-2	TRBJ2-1	ASSLTTGNHEQF
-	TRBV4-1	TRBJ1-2	ASSHPPGTTNYGYT
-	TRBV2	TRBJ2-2	ASSPWGTGELF
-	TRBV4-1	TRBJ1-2	ASSQDPTGNYGYT
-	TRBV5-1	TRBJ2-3	ASSPGDSFTDTQY
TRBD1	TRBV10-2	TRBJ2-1	ASSTGVNEQF
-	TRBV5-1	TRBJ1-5	ASSLEGGNQPQH
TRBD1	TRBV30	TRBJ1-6	AWSVGRGFVSPLH
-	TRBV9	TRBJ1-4	ASSVGAGAGEKLF
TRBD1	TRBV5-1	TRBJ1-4	ASSRTGEATNEKLF
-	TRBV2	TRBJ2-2	ASQTQETGELF
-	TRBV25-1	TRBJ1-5	ASSQGWGSNQPQH
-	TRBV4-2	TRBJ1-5	ASSQDGTYSNQPQH
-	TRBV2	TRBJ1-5	ASRGRSNQPQH
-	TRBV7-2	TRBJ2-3	ASSFPVNPGTDTQY
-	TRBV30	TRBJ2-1	AWSVRGRVDNEQF
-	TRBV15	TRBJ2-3	ATSRGQASTDTQY